These T cell receptor beta chains were read from a single sample in a study of blood T cell repertoires in COVID-19. The method was immunoSEQ multiplex PCR; TCRdb's version includes in-frame clones alone and lacks a portion of them. Of about 230,000 clones in the sample, around 84% are singletons; the top ten hold around 10%. The sequenced sample consisted of peripheral blood. These receptors all come from a man between 45 and 60 years old with COVID-19, enrolled during active disease. The CDR3 runs from the conserved cysteine through the conserved F or W. The order of the fields is V gene, CDR3 protein.

TRBV9 | CASSVTGTGSEKLFF
TRBV6-5 | CASSYGQGINQPQHF
TRBV11-2 | CASSPKGLEETQYF
TRBV6-5 | CASSRDRGANYEQYF
TRBV7-8 | CASSLGGPGDSYGYTF
TRBV6-6 | CASSYSTSKYEQYF
TRBV7-8 | CASSLPGLASANTGELFF
TRBV25-1 | CASSESQWLAGEETQYF
TRBV27 | CASSSPGLAASTDTQYF
TRBV9 | CASSASGGAPGELFF
TRBV19 | CATNSRPAGGLYEQYF
TRBV2 | CAGLPVSSYNEQFF
TRBV27 | CASSPTTGSYNEQFF
TRBV7-9 | CASNAGGDSNQPQHF
TRBV29-1 | CSVGDIDEQYF
TRBV3-1/TRBV3-2 | CASSQEGARKSEQYF
TRBV7-9 | CASSNRGDSFSGANVLTF
TRBV28 | CASGPGGAGGYNEQFF
TRBV27 | CASSLGAPDRLYQPQHF
TRBV13 | CASSSGTGNTEAFF
TRBV2 | CASRIDTGELFF
TRBV29-1 | CRGQGNYNEQFF